A selection of T cell receptor beta chains follows, all from one sample in a study of shared clonotypes between healthy human individuals. TCRdb keeps only in-frame clones here, not all; method: immunoSEQ multiplex PCR. The table records approximately 530,000 clones, 90% to 96% of them present only once. Sample: naive CD4+ T cells sorted from blood. The receptors stem from a woman between 25 and 40 years old in good health. The CDR3 runs from the conserved cysteine through the conserved F or W. A D gene is named only where the DNA matches it firmly. Expanded clones are given a class, and other clones once, few, many or no size at all.

abundance: NA
j_gene: TRBJ2-3
v_gene: TRBV27
d_gene: NA
CDR3aa: CASSSIAAKIWDTQYF
CDR3nt: TGTGCCAGCAGTTCCATAGCGGCCAAGATATGGGATACGCAGTATTTT

abundance: NA
j_gene: TRBJ2-5
v_gene: TRBV28
d_gene: NA
CDR3aa: CASSFHGQQQETQYF
CDR3nt: TGTGCCAGCAGTTTTCACGGACAGCAACAAGAGACCCAGTACTTC

abundance: NA
j_gene: TRBJ2-3
v_gene: TRBV5-4
d_gene: NA
CDR3aa: CASSWGQGNTDTQYF
CDR3nt: TGTGCCAGCAGCTGGGGGCAGGGGAACACAGATACGCAGTATTTT

abundance: NA
j_gene: TRBJ2-1
v_gene: TRBV18
d_gene: TRBD2
CDR3aa: CASSPPGEGYNEQFF
CDR3nt: TGTGCCAGCTCACCACCGGGGGAGGGATACAATGAGCAGTTCTTC

abundance: once
j_gene: TRBJ2-5
v_gene: TRBV5-1
d_gene: TRBD2
CDR3aa: CASSGGLAWEETQYF
CDR3nt: TGCGCCAGCAGCGGCGGACTAGCATGGGAGGAGACCCAGTACTTC

abundance: NA
j_gene: TRBJ1-4
v_gene: TRBV7-9
d_gene: NA
CDR3aa: CASSLDRENEKLFF
CDR3nt: TGTGCCAGCAGCTTAGACAGGGAGAATGAAAAACTGTTTTTT

abundance: NA
j_gene: TRBJ2-7
v_gene: TRBV28
d_gene: TRBD1
CDR3aa: CATRGTGWDEQYF
CDR3nt: TGTGCCACAAGAGGGACAGGGTGGGACGAGCAGTACTTC

abundance: NA
j_gene: TRBJ1-2
v_gene: TRBV28
d_gene: NA
CDR3aa: CASSSSAGNGYTF
CDR3nt: TGTGCCAGCAGTTCCTCCGCTGGGAATGGCTACACCTTC

abundance: NA
j_gene: TRBJ2-1
v_gene: TRBV11-2
d_gene: NA
CDR3aa: CASSLVRGPRRNEQFF
CDR3nt: TGTGCCAGCAGCTTAGTGCGCGGGCCACGTCGCAATGAGCAGTTCTTC

abundance: NA
j_gene: TRBJ2-5
v_gene: TRBV7-9
d_gene: NA
CDR3aa: CASSLLVEETQYF
CDR3nt: TGTGCCAGCAGCTTATTAGTAGAAGAGACCCAGTACTTC

abundance: NA
j_gene: TRBJ2-7
v_gene: TRBV19
d_gene: NA
CDR3aa: CASSTGSSYEQYF
CDR3nt: TGTGCCAGTAGCACAGGGAGTTCCTACGAGCAGTACTTC

abundance: once
j_gene: TRBJ2-2
v_gene: TRBV2
d_gene: TRBD2
CDR3aa: CASSEGGLAGGAGELFF
CDR3nt: TGTGCCAGCAGTGAAGGCGGACTAGCGGGAGGGGCCGGGGAGCTGTTTTTT

abundance: NA
j_gene: TRBJ1-2
v_gene: TRBV18
d_gene: TRBD1
CDR3aa: CASSPTGGRGYTF
CDR3nt: TGTGCCAGCTCACCGACAGGGGGCAGGGGCTACACCTTC

abundance: few
j_gene: TRBJ1-5
v_gene: TRBV10-3
d_gene: NA
CDR3aa: CAISEGGSNQPQHF
CDR3nt: TGTGCCATCAGTGAGGGGGGTAGCAATCAGCCCCAGCATTTT

abundance: NA
j_gene: TRBJ2-1
v_gene: TRBV18
d_gene: TRBD1
CDR3aa: CASSPPMGQGAIGYLGNEQFF
CDR3nt: TGTGCCAGCTCACCACCAATGGGACAGGGGGCGATCGGATATTTAGGCAATGAGCAGTTCTTC

abundance: NA
j_gene: TRBJ2-1
v_gene: TRBV5-1
d_gene: NA
CDR3aa: CASSSDQIYNEQFF
CDR3nt: TGCGCCAGCAGCTCAGACCAGATATACAATGAGCAGTTCTTC

abundance: NA
j_gene: TRBJ2-1
v_gene: TRBV18
d_gene: NA
CDR3aa: CASSPVDRDTVKNEQFF
CDR3nt: TGTGCCAGCTCACCTGTTGACCGGGACACAGTTAAGAATGAGCAGTTCTTC

abundance: NA
j_gene: TRBJ2-3
v_gene: TRBV5-4
d_gene: NA
CDR3aa: CASSLVGGGTDTQYF
CDR3nt: TGTGCCAGCAGCTTGGTGGGAGGCGGGACAGATACGCAGTATTTT

abundance: NA
j_gene: TRBJ2-3
v_gene: TRBV5-1
d_gene: NA
CDR3aa: CASSLAGGPDTQYF
CDR3nt: TGCGCCAGCAGCTTGGCGGGGGGCCCAGATACGCAGTATTTT

abundance: NA
j_gene: TRBJ1-1
v_gene: TRBV5-1
d_gene: TRBD1
CDR3aa: CASSGDRGAGRLGFF
CDR3nt: TGCGCCAGCAGCGGGGACAGGGGGGCCGGGCGATTGGGCTTCTTT

abundance: once
j_gene: TRBJ2-1
v_gene: TRBV5-1
d_gene: TRBD2
CDR3aa: CASSLAASGSEGNEQFF
CDR3nt: TGCGCCAGCAGCTTGGCAGCTAGCGGGAGTGAGGGGAATGAGCAGTTCTTC

abundance: NA
j_gene: TRBJ2-7
v_gene: TRBV2
d_gene: TRBD2
CDR3aa: CASTLGLAGVNEQYF
CDR3nt: TGTGCCAGCACCCTCGGACTAGCGGGAGTTAACGAGCAGTACTTC

abundance: NA
j_gene: TRBJ2-7
v_gene: TRBV13
d_gene: NA
CDR3aa: CASSFSIRSASYEQYF
CDR3nt: TGTGCCAGCAGCTTCTCCATCCGCAGCGCGTCCTACGAGCAGTACTTC

abundance: NA
j_gene: TRBJ1-1
v_gene: TRBV29-1
d_gene: TRBD1
CDR3aa: CSVGRDRGAFF
CDR3nt: TGCAGCGTTGGTAGGGACAGGGGAGCTTTCTTT

abundance: NA
j_gene: TRBJ2-3
v_gene: TRBV11-1
d_gene: NA
CDR3aa: CASSNTTWPSTDTQYF
CDR3nt: TGTGCCAGCAGCAACACCACCTGGCCTAGCACAGATACGCAGTATTTT

abundance: NA
j_gene: TRBJ1-6
v_gene: TRBV14
d_gene: TRBD1
CDR3aa: CASSQTGTGGSSPLHF
CDR3nt: TGTGCCAGCAGCCAAACGGGGACAGGGGGAAGTTCACCCCTCCACTTT

abundance: NA
j_gene: TRBJ2-3
v_gene: TRBV6-5
d_gene: NA
CDR3aa: CASSYGSQSTDTQYF
CDR3nt: TGTGCCAGCAGTTACGGCTCACAAAGCACAGATACGCAGTATTTT

abundance: NA
j_gene: TRBJ1-2
v_gene: TRBV2
d_gene: NA
CDR3aa: CASSEALRGVKGYTF
CDR3nt: TGTGCCAGCAGTGAAGCGCTTAGGGGAGTTAAGGGCTACACCTTC

abundance: NA
j_gene: TRBJ2-1
v_gene: TRBV19
d_gene: NA
CDR3aa: CASSIAEGTKEQFF
CDR3nt: TGTGCCAGTAGTATAGCGGAAGGGACCAAAGAGCAGTTCTTC

abundance: NA
j_gene: TRBJ1-1
v_gene: TRBV7-7
d_gene: TRBD1
CDR3aa: CASSRWTGGVGTEAFF
CDR3nt: TGTGCCAGCAGCCGATGGACAGGGGGCGTCGGGACTGAAGCTTTCTTT

abundance: NA
j_gene: TRBJ1-2
v_gene: TRBV5-5
d_gene: TRBD1
CDR3aa: CASSSRDSTINYGYTF
CDR3nt: TGTGCCAGCAGCTCGCGGGACAGCACCATTAACTATGGCTACACCTTC

abundance: NA
j_gene: TRBJ2-5
v_gene: TRBV7-6
d_gene: TRBD2
CDR3aa: CASSLMPSGNLETQYF
CDR3nt: TGCGCCAGCAGCTTAATGCCTAGCGGGAACCTAGAGACCCAGTACTTC

abundance: NA
j_gene: TRBJ2-7
v_gene: TRBV11-2
d_gene: NA
CDR3aa: CASSLVVLGYEQYF
CDR3nt: TGTGCCAGCAGCTTAGTAGTCCTCGGGTACGAGCAGTACTTC

abundance: NA
j_gene: TRBJ2-1
v_gene: TRBV18
d_gene: NA
CDR3aa: CASSPLSVSGNEQFF
CDR3nt: TGTGCCAGCTCACCACTGTCGGTCAGCGGCAATGAGCAGTTCTTC

abundance: NA
j_gene: TRBJ2-5
v_gene: TRBV7-9
d_gene: NA
CDR3aa: CASSLVPTSLETQYF
CDR3nt: TGTGCCAGCAGCTTAGTCCCCACTAGTTTGGAGACCCAGTACTTC

abundance: NA
j_gene: TRBJ1-5
v_gene: TRBV5-8
d_gene: NA
CDR3aa: CASSLNLQGDQPQHF
CDR3nt: TGTGCCAGCAGCTTGAATTTGCAGGGTGATCAGCCCCAGCATTTT

abundance: NA
j_gene: TRBJ2-5
v_gene: TRBV6-6
d_gene: NA
CDR3aa: CASSYLGRETQYF
CDR3nt: TGTGCCAGCAGTTACCTTGGCCGGGAGACCCAGTACTTC

abundance: NA
j_gene: TRBJ2-7
v_gene: TRBV7-9
d_gene: NA
CDR3aa: CASSLGDGPYEQYF
CDR3nt: TGTGCCAGCAGCTTAGGGGACGGGCCCTACGAGCAGTACTTC

abundance: NA
j_gene: TRBJ1-1
v_gene: TRBV28
d_gene: TRBD1
CDR3aa: CASSTGTGGITEAFF
CDR3nt: TGTGCCAGCAGTACCGGGACAGGGGGCATCACTGAAGCTTTCTTT

abundance: NA
j_gene: TRBJ2-5
v_gene: TRBV5-1
d_gene: TRBD1
CDR3aa: CASSFYPPGQGRETQYF
CDR3nt: TGCGCCAGCAGCTTTTATCCGCCGGGACAGGGTAGGGAGACCCAGTACTTC

abundance: NA
j_gene: TRBJ2-2
v_gene: TRBV10-3
d_gene: TRBD1
CDR3aa: CAISEVQGIPGELFF
CDR3nt: TGTGCCATCAGTGAGGTACAGGGGATCCCCGGGGAGCTGTTTTTT

abundance: NA
j_gene: TRBJ2-1
v_gene: TRBV19
d_gene: TRBD2
CDR3aa: CASREGSAYNEQFF
CDR3nt: TGTGCCAGCAGGGAGGGTTCGGCCTACAATGAGCAGTTCTTC